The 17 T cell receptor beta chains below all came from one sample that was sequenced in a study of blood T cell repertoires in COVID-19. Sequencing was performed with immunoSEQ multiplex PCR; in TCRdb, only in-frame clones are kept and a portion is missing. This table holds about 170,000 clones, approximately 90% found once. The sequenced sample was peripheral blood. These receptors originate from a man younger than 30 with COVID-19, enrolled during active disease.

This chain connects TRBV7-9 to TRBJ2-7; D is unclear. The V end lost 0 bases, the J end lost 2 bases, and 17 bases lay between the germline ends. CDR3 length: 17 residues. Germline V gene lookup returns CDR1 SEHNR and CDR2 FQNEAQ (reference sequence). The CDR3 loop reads CASSLAPRRWPTYEQYF. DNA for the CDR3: TGTGCCAGCAGCTTAGCGCCTAGACGGTGGCCAACCTACGAGCAGTACTTC.

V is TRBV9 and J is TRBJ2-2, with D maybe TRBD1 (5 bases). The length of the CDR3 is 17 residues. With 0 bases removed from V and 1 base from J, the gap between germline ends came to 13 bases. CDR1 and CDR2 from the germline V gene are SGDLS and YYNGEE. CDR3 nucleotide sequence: TGTGCCAGCAGCGTAGCTAAAGGACAATTGAACACCGGGGAGCTGTTTTTT. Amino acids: CASSVAKGQLNTGELFF.

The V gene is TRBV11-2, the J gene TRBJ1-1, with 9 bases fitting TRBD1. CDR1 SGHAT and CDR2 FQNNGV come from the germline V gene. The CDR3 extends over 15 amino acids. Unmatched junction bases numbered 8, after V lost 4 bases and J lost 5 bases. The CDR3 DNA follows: TGTGCCAGCAGCTGGCCGGGACAGGGTTTGACTGAAGCTTTCTTT. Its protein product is CASSWPGQGLTEAFF.

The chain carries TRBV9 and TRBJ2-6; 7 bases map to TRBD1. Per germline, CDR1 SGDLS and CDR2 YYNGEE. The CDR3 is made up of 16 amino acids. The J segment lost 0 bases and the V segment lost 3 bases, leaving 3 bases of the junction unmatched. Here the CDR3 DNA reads TGTGCCAGCAGCGCCCGACAGGGCTCTGGGGCCAACGTCCTGACTTTC. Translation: CASSARQGSGANVLTF.

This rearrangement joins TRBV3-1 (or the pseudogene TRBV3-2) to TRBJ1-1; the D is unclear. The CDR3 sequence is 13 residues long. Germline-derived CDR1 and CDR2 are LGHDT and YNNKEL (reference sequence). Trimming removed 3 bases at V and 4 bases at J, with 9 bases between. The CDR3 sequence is CASSHPGSTEAFF. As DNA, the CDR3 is TGTGCCAGCAGCCATCCGGGAAGCACTGAAGCTTTCTTT.

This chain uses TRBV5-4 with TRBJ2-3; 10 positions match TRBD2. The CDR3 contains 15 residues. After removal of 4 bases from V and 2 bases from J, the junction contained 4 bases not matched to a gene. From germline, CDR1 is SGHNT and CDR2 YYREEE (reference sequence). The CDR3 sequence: CASSAGLADTDTQYF. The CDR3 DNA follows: TGTGCCAGCAGCGCCGGACTAGCGGACACAGATACGCAGTATTTT.

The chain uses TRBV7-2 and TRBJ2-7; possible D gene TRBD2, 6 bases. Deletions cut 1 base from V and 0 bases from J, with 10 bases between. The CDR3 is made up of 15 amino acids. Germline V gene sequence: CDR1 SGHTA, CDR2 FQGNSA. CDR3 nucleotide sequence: TGTGCCAGCAGCTTAGATGGGGGGAGCTCCTACGAGCAGTACTTC. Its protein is CASSLDGGSSYEQYF.

The DNA for the CDR3 is TGTGCCAGCAGCTTCGCCCCAGGGCAGCCCCAGCATTTT. It codes for CASSFAPGQPQHF. The gene calls are TRBV7-2 and TRBJ1-5, with D possibly TRBD1 on 5 matching bases. The V gene's germline CDR1 is SGHTA and CDR2 FQGNSA. V was pared by 3 bases and J by 7 bases, with 10 bases between. The CDR3 sequence is 13 residues long.

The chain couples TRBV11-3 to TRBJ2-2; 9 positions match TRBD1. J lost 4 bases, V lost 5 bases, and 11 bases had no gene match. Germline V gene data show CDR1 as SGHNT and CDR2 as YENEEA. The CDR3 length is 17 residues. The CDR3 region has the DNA TGTGCCAGCAGCGCGTCCCGGGACAGGGAAAGCACCGGGGAGCTGTTTTTT. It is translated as CASSASRDRESTGELFF.

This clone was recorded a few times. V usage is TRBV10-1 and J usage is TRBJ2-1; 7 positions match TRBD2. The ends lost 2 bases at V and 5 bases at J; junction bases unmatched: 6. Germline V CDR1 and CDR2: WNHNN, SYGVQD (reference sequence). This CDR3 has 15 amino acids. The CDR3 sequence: CASSETLAANNEQFF. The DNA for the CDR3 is TGCGCCAGCAGTGAGACTCTAGCGGCCAACAATGAGCAGTTCTTC.

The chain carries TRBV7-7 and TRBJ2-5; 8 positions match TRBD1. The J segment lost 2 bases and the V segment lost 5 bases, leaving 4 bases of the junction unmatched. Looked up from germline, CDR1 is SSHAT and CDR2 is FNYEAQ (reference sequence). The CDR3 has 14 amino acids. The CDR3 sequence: CASSPWTGQETQYF. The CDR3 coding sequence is TGTGCCAGCAGCCCCTGGACAGGGCAAGAGACCCAGTACTTC.

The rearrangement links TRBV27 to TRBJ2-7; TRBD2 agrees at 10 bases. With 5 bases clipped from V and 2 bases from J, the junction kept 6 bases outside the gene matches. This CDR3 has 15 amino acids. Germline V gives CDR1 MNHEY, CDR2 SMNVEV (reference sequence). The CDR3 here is CASSPGLAETYEQYF. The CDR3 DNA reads TGTGCCAGCAGTCCAGGACTAGCGGAAACCTACGAGCAGTACTTC.

This CDR3 reads CASSLSPPGGSPLHF. The CDR3 nucleotides read TGTGCCAGCAGCTTATCCCCGCCGGGAGGATCACCCCTCCACTTT. The chain has TRBV13 and TRBJ1-6; unclear D gene. The V and J ends lost 2 bases and 10 bases respectively, with 15 bases between them. This CDR3 has 15 amino acids. Germline V gene lookup returns CDR1 PRHDT and CDR2 FYEKMQ (reference sequence).

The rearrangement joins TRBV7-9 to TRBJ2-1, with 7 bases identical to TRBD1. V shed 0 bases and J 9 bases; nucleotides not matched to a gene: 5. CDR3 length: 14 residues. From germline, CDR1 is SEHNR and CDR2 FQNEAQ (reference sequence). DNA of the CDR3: TGTGCCAGCAGCTTAGCCCCAGGGGGTGGTGAGCAGTTCTTC. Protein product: CASSLAPGGGEQFF.

CDR3: CASSQEAGVYNEQFF. The CDR3 bases are TGCGCCAGCAGCCAAGAGGCGGGAGTGTACAATGAGCAGTTCTTC. The V and J genes are TRBV4-3 and TRBJ2-1, with 7 positions matching TRBD2. The CDR3 is made up of 15 amino acids. The trim removed 0 bases at V and 4 bases at J, leaving 3 bases unmatched. Germline V gives CDR1 LGHNA, CDR2 YSLEER.

For the CDR3, the DNA is TGTGCCAGCAGCCCAAAACAGGGCGCAGATACGCAGTATTTT. It is translated as CASSPKQGADTQYF. V is TRBV13 and J is TRBJ2-3; TRBD1 might be the D (6 bases). Per germline, CDR1 PRHDT and CDR2 FYEKMQ (reference sequence). This CDR3 spans 14 amino acids. Trimming shortened V by 5 bases and J by 4 bases, and 13 bases separated the two germline ends.

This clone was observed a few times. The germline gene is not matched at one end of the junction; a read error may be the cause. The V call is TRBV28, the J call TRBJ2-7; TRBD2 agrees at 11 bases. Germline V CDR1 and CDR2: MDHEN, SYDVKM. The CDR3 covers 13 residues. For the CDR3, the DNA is TGTGCCAGCAGTTTACTCGGACTAGCGGGTCTCTTTTTC. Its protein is CASSLLGLAGLFF. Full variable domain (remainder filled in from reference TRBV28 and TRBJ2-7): DVKVTQSSRYLVKRTGEKVFLECVQDMDHENMFWYRQDPGLGLRLIYFSYDVKMKEKGDIPEGYSVSREKKERFSLILESASTNQTSMYLCASSLLGLAGLFFGPGTRLTVT.